Listed here is a single TCR beta chain. The data stem from a study of blood T cell repertoires in COVID-19. At the level of the study: COVID-19 samples from acute and convalescent phases originated in the United States, Italy and Spain. T cells, B-cell-depleted T cells, or PBMCs supplied cDNA or gDNA.

Germline CDR1 is SEHNR and CDR2 is FQNEAQ (reference sequence). Trimming removed 5 bases from V and 5 bases from J, with 10 bases in between. CDR3 size: 12 residues. Per the original methods: Scientists estimated how many nucleated cells there were by amplifying reference gene primers. Assay: immunoSEQ multiplex PCR; the TCRdb copy retains only in-frame clones and omits some. V and J calls and clone size are given by that table; D and trimming were obtained from the DNA. The sample has approximately 130,000 clones, roughly 86% seen once. Input material: peripheral blood. The TCR sequence derives from a human donor in a cohort sampled during active COVID-19. This chain links TRBV7-9 with TRBJ2-7; D is unclear. CDR3 region: CASSPVGDEQYF. In DNA, the CDR3 is TGTGCCAGCAGCCCCGTCGGAGACGAGCAGTACTTC.